Below are 9 T cell receptor beta chains sequenced from a single sample in a study of shared clonotypes between healthy human individuals. Libraries were prepared by immunoSEQ multiplex PCR; TCRdb keeps only in-frame clonotypes and omits some of them. Of about 1 million clones in the sample, more than 65% were seen once. Sequencing used memory CD4+ T cells sorted from blood. Subset: CD45RA-negative fraction. These receptors originate from a man aged 18 to 35 in good health.

This clone was recorded many times. The chain joins TRBV11-2 to TRBJ2-5, with 7 bases that match TRBD2. Trimming removed 4 bases from V and 1 base from J; junction bases left unmatched: 6. CDR1 SGHAT and CDR2 FQNNGV come from the germline V gene. The CDR3 has 15 residues. As DNA, the CDR3 is TGTGCCAGCAGCTGGCGGGGGACCGCCCAAGAGACCCAGTACTTC. Protein product: CASSWRGTAQETQYF. The complete variable domain, with remaining parts taken from reference TRBV11-2 and TRBJ2-5, reads EAGVAQSPRYKIIEKRQSVAFWCNPISGHATLYWYQQILGQGPKLLIQFQNNGVVDDSQLPKDRFSAERLKGVDSTLKIQPAKLEDSAVYLCASSWRGTAQETQYFGPGTRLLVL.

This clone came up a few times. This rearrangement joins TRBV15 to TRBJ1-5; 7 bases are shared with TRBD1. The CDR3 has 15 residues. Germline CDR1 LNHNV, CDR2 YYDKDF (reference sequence). The V gene end was trimmed by 5 bases and the J gene end by 3 bases; junction bases not matched to a gene: 7. This CDR3 reads CATSRPGTVNQPQHF. The DNA of the CDR3 is TGTGCCACCAGCCGACCCGGGACAGTCAATCAGCCCCAGCATTTT.

The chain couples TRBV9 to TRBJ2-7; 8 bases fit TRBD1. Looked up from germline, CDR1 is SGDLS and CDR2 is YYNGEE. CDR3 length: 14 amino acids. Trimming cost V 4 bases and J 6 bases; bases outside gene matches: 9. The CDR3, as DNA: TGTGCCAGCAGCCCCCGGGACAGGCATTCCGAGCAGTACTTC. This encodes CASSPRDRHSEQYF.

The chain recombines TRBV5-1 with TRBJ2-7, with a tentative D call TRBD1 (5 bases). The CDR3 is 14 residues long. The germline CDR1 and CDR2 sequences are SGHRS and YFSETQ. The germline V and J ends were trimmed by 1 base and 4 bases, with 12 bases remaining between them. The CDR3 spells CASSLQGLDYEQYF. In DNA form, the CDR3 reads TGCGCCAGCAGCTTGCAGGGCCTGGATTACGAGCAGTACTTC.

This clone was found a few times. The chain carries TRBV30 and TRBJ1-4; D not resolved. The germline V gene encodes CDR1 GTSNPN and CDR2 SVGIG (reference sequence). This CDR3 contains 12 residues. V lost 0 bases and J 15 bases, leaving 14 bases between the germline ends. CDR3 in amino acids: CAWSVLVEKVFF. CDR3 coding DNA: TGTGCCTGGAGTGTACTAGTGGAGAAGGTGTTTTTT.

The V and J genes are TRBV9 and TRBJ1-1; 7 nucleotides agree with TRBD1. This CDR3 region has 14 residues. Germline values: CDR1 SGDLS, CDR2 YYNGEE. Trimming at V came to 5 bases and at J to 3 bases, leaving 7 bases not matched to a gene. The CDR3 sequence: CASSPTGVYTEAFF. The CDR3 bases are TGTGCCAGCAGTCCAACAGGGGTTTACACTGAAGCTTTCTTT.

This sequence joins TRBV7-6 and TRBJ2-5, with D tentatively TRBD1 or TRBD2 (5 bases each). Germline assignment: CDR1 SGHVS and CDR2 FNYEAQ. Trimming stripped 7 bases from V and 2 bases from J, with 20 bases between. The CDR3 has 16 amino acids. The CDR3 DNA reads TGTGCCAGCACCCCCAGGGACGGCGGGTGGCAAGAGACCCAGTACTTC. Translation: CASTPRDGGWQETQYF.

This clone has only one observation. The chain carries TRBV2 and TRBJ2-2; 9 nucleotides agree with TRBD1. CDR1 is SNHLY, CDR2 FYNNEI, per germline. Losses at the gene ends were 5 bases for V and 3 bases for J; bases not matched to a gene: 7. CDR3 length: 16 residues. CDR3 amino acids: CASSLTGGADTGELFF. DNA of the CDR3: TGTGCCAGCAGTCTTACAGGGGGCGCCGACACCGGGGAGCTGTTTTTT.

The V and J genes are TRBV28 and TRBJ1-2; D is ambiguous. The V gene's germline CDR1 is MDHEN and CDR2 SYDVKM. The CDR3 runs to 15 residues. Trimming stripped 7 bases from V and 1 base from J, with 16 bases between. The CDR3 sequence is CASTMSGPLNYGYTF. CDR3 DNA sequence: TGTGCCAGCACCATGAGTGGTCCCCTTAACTATGGCTACACCTTC.